This T cell receptor (beta chain) came from a study of blood T cells in healthy people across ages. Alongside a J-beta primer mix, a sample-barcoded 5' primer served in a second PCR lasting 7 to 11 cycles. TCRdb reanalysed the 5' RACE reads using MiXCR and keeps one entry per CDR3 protein. The sample has fewer than 950,000 distinct CDR3 sequences; about 55% are singletons. The CDR3 consists of 15 residues. CDR1 is SGHTA and CDR2 is FQGNSA in the germline V gene. V gave up 2 bases and J gave up 4 bases, with 15 bases separating them. This clonotype was seen a handful of times. The chain employs TRBV7-2 and TRBJ2-7; perhaps TRBD2 as D (7 bases). This receptor was taken from an elderly man in good health. The sample consisted of blood. CDR3 nucleotide sequence: TGTGCCAGCAGCTTAAGGGGGGCTAGCGGTTACGAGCAGTACTTC. The encoded protein is CASSLRGASGYEQYF.